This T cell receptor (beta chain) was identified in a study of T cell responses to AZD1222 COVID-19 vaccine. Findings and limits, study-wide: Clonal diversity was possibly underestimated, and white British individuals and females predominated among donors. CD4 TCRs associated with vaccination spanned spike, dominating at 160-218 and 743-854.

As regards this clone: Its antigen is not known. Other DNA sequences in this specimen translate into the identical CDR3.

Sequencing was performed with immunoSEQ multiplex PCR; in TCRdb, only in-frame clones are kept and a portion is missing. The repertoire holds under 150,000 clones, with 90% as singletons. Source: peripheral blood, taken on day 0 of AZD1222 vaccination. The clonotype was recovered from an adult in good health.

CDR3 protein: CASSQRGGETQYF. CDR3 bases: TGTGCCAGCAGCCAGAGAGGGGGGGAGACCCAGTACTTC. The chain uses TRBV3-1 (or the pseudogene TRBV3-2) and TRBJ2-5, with D perhaps assigned TRBD1 or TRBD2 (6 bases each). CDR1 and CDR2 (germline): LGHDT, YNNKEL (reference sequence). The CDR3 covers 13 residues. Trimming stripped 3 bases from V and 5 bases from J, with 10 bases between.